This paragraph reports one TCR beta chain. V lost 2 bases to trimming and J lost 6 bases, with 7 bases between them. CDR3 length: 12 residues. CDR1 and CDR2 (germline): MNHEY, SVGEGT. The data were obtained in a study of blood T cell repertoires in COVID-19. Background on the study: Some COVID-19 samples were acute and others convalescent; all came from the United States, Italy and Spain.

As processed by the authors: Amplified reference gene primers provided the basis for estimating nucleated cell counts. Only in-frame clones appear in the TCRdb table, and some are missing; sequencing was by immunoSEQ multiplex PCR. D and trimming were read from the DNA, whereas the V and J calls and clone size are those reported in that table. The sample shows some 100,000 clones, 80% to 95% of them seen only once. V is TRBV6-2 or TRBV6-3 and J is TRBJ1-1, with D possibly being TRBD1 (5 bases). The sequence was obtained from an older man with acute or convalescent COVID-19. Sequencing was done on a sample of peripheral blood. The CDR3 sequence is CASSYPQAEAFF. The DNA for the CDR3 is TGTGCCAGCAGTTACCCACAGGCTGAAGCTTTCTTT.